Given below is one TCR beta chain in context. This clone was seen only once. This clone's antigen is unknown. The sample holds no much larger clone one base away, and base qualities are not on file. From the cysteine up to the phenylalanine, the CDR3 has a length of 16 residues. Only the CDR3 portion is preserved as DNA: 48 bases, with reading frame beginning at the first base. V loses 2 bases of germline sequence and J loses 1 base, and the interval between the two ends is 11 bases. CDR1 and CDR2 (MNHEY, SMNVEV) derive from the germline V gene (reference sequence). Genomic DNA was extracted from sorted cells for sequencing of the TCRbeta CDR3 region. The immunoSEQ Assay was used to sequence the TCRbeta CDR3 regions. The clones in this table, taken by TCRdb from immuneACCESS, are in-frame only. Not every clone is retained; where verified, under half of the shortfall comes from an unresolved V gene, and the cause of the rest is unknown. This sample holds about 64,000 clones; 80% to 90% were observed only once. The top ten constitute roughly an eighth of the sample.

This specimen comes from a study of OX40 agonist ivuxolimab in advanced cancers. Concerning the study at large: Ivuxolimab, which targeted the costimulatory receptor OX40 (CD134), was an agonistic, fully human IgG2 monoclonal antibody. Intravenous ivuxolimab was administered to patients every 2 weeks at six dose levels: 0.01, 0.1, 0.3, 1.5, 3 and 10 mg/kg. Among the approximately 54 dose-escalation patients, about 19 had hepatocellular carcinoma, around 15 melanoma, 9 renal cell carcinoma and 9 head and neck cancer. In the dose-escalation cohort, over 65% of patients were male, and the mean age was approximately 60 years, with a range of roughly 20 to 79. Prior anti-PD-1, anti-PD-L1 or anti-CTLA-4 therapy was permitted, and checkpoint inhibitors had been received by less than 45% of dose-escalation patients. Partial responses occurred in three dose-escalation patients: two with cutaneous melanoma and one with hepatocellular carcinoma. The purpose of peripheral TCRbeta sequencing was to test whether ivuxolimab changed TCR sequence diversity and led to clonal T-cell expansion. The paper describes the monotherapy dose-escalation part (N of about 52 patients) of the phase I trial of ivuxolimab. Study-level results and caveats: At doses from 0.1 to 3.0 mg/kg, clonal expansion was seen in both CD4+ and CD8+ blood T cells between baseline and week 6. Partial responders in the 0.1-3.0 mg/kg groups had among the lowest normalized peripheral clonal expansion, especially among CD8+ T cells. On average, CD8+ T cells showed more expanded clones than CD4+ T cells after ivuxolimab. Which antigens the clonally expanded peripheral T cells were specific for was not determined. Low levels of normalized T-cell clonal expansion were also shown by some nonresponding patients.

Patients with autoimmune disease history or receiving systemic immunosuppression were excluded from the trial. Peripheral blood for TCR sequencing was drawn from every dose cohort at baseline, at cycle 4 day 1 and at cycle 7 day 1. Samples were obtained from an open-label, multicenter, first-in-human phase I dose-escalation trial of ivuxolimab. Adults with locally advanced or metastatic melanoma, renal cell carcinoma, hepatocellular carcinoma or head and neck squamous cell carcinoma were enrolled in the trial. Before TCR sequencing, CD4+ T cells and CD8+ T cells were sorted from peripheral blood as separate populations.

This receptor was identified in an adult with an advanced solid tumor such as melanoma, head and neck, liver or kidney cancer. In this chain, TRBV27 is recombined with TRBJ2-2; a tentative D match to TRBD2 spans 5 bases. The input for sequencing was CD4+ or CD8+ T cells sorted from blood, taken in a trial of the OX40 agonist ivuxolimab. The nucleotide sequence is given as TGTGCCAGCAGTTTAAAGAGGACTTTGAACACCGGGGAGCTGTTTTTT. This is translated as CASSLKRTLNTGELFF.